This TCR beta chain was retrieved from a study of regulatory T cells in long-lasting Graves disease. Stated time point: newly diagnosed GD, antithyroid drugs for less than 3 months. RNA from PBMCs was the source of the TCR library. Per germline, CDR1 MDHEN and CDR2 SYDVKM. The CDR3 covers 16 residues. For TCR beta, libraries came from iRepertoire HTBI primers and Arm-PCR of CDR3 regions. TCRdb re-called the multiplex PCR reads with MiXCR, one entry per CDR3 protein. The sample includes 420,000 or so distinct CDR3 sequences, 16% of them seen just once. These data were also reused for a study on T cells in Graves' hyperthyroidism and ophthalmopathy. From that second work: Recently diagnosed hyperthyroidism of less than 2 months' duration affected patients aged 18 to 65.

Sequenced here: peripheral blood mononuclear cells (PBMCs), sampled at new diagnosis, from a patient treated with antithyroid drugs. The J gene is TRBJ2-1, the V gene TRBV28, with 8 bases that match TRBD2. The J call may be faulty, since TRBJ2-5 better matches the DNA end. This sequence was found in a woman between 18 and 29 years old with Graves disease. CDR3 loop: CASNSLVAGNGETQYF. CDR3 DNA: TGTGCCAGCAACTCTCTGGTAGCGGGAAATGGGGAGACCCAGTACTTC.